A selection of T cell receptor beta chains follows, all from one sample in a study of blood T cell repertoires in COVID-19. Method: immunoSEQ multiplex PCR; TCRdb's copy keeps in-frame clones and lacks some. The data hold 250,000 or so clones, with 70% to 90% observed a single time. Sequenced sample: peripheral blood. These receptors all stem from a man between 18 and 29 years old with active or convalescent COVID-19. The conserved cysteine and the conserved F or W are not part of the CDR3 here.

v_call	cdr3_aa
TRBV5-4	ASSSDSYNEQF
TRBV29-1	SVAGRQAGGYEQY
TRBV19	ASSISSASFNSPLH
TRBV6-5	ASSSSPGTEQETQY
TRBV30	AWGVSGLNYGYT
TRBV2	ASSRTGGNYYGYT
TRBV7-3	ASSLDRVYTIY
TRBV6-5	ASSYSVAGENTEAF
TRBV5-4	ASSLTSGKETQY
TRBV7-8	ASSFLEREGEQF
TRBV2	ASSGLAEGDTQY
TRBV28	ASNTPGEETQY
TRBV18	ASSPGSAGVINEQF
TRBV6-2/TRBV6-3	ASSYYGTLAYT
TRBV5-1	ASSLGTGAYNEKLF
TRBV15	ATSGGRVNTEAF
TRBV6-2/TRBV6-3	ASSLSPTRTAY
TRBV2	ASSPETGANQPQH
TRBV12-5	ASGTGTGFHPPQH
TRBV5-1	ASSSNGLVYGYT
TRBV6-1	ASSGNVITSGADNEQF
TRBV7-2	ASSSTGNSYNEQF
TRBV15	ATSRDYTGEQY
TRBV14	ASSSRVQGRTNEKLF
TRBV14	ASSPTLANTGHRPYYGYT
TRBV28	ASSLYGRGNTGELF
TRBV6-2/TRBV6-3	ASSYRGAQGTEAF
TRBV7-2	ASSSRAHNSPLH
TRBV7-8	ASSLGGLADYNEQF
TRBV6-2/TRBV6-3	ASSYSQMNNSPLH
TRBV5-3	ARSTGQIGGQKETQY
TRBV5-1	ASSLLAGGYTDTQY
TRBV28	ASNPPTGGRQPQH
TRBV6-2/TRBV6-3	ASSGQGAPIYGYT
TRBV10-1	ASSEGDRACDYGYT
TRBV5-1	ASSLGSQDTVAQF
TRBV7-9	ASSLSTSGPF
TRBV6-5	ASIPGTGRTDTQY
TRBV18	ASSPRQHSYEQY
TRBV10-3	AISESRDTGRNSPLH
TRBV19	ASSETSHHEQY
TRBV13	ASRPLADSYEQY
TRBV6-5	ASSFDSNYGYT
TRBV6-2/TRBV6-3	ASSYSYPAGQGYT
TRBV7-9	ASSTRTGVSPLH
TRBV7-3	ASSRTSGAGGGETQY